The rows below give T cell receptor beta chains drawn from one sample of a study of regulatory T cells in long-lasting Graves disease. One entry per CDR3 protein, called by TCRdb with MiXCR from the multiplex PCR reads. The table lists approximately 390,000 distinct CDR3 sequences, roughly 15% of them singletons. These same data were also listed under a study on T cells in Graves' hyperthyroidism and ophthalmopathy.

The sample here was peripheral blood mononuclear cells (PBMCs), taken at new diagnosis, from a patient treated with antithyroid drugs. Source of these receptors: a young woman with Graves disease. Both conserved end residues are part of each CDR3. The order of the fields is J gene, V gene, CDR3 protein.

TRBJ2-7,TRBV7-8,CASSLWEGTGLTYEQYF
TRBJ1-2,TRBV29-1,CSALGGDYGYTF
TRBJ2-5,TRBV12-3/TRBV12-4,CASSSGGTAAGTQYF
TRBJ1-5,TRBV6-5,CASSYSPGTLAGPQHF
TRBJ2-1,TRBV11-2,CASSLTAGALYNEQFF
TRBJ2-4,TRBV5-1,CASSFGRENIQYF
TRBJ2-5,TRBV6-4,CASSETGTSGQETQYF
TRBJ1-1,TRBV2,CAIRTGGKNTEAFF
TRBJ2-1,TRBV6-1,CASSETPGLADNEQFF
TRBJ1-1,TRBV2,CAISKMNTEAFF
TRBJ1-2,TRBV5-1,CASSLAQGADDGYTF
TRBJ2-1,TRBV9,CASSVEGGASYNEQFF
TRBJ1-5,TRBV19,CASSIGTGRGPQHF
TRBJ2-5,TRBV12-3/TRBV12-4,CASSSHETQYF
TRBJ2-1,TRBV11-2,CASSLWTGDFYNEQFF
TRBJ2-7,TRBV11-1,CASSLLLIPYEQYF
TRBJ1-1,TRBV6-1,CASITRSDTEAFF
TRBJ2-7,TRBV20-1,CSAMQGRASEQYF
TRBJ2-3,TRBV11-2,CASSFTLAGASTDTQYF
TRBJ1-2,TRBV7-9,CASSFLWAHYGYTF
TRBJ2-2,TRBV5-1,CASSLALRRTNTGELFF
TRBJ2-2,TRBV7-6,CASSFGGAGELFF
TRBJ2-7,TRBV7-2,CASSLEAGQGYEQYF
TRBJ2-3,TRBV7-2,CASRTSAYTDTQYF
TRBJ2-7,TRBV20-1,CSARVKSSGTYEQYF
TRBJ1-1,TRBV6-5,CASSYSITMQDNTEAFF
TRBJ2-7,TRBV12-3/TRBV12-4,CASSHTGEVDEQYF
TRBJ1-6,TRBV9,CASSAGQGGNSPLHF
TRBJ2-2,TRBV2,CASSARGTGELFF
TRBJ1-1,TRBV12-5,CASGWEDRGHNPPSF